Here is one TCR beta chain with its context. The antigen is not known. Sorting of unstimulated PBMCs yielded separate CD3+CD4+ and CD3+CD8+ fractions. This sample stems from a study of T cell clones after liver transplantation. Study in general: Three of the eight recipients were HCV-positive; the rest had non-autoimmune, non-viral transplant indications. Findings of the study overall: Graft donor-reactive T cells possibly entered the graft instead of undergoing deletion.

Profiled with immunoSEQ multiplex PCR; TCRdb holds only in-frame clones, not every one. There are approximately 65,000 clones in the sample; 92% occur only once, and approximately 0.96% lies in the top ten. The CDR3 is 19 amino acids. V was pared by 4 bases and J by 0 bases, with 13 bases of the junction left unmatched. Germline CDR1 SGHRS, CDR2 YFSETQ. This TCR was recovered from a human patient who received a liver transplant. A subset of T cells may come from the graft donor. The chain recombines TRBV5-1 with TRBJ2-7; 13 nucleotides align to TRBD2. The sequencing used CD4+ T cells from blood, collected less than 28 months after liver transplant. The CDR3, as DNA: TGCGCCAGCAGCCTGGAAGCCGCAACTAGCGGGAGGGCCTCCTACGAGCAGTACTTC. Translation: CASSLEAATSGRASYEQYF.